These 28 T cell receptor beta chains share one sample of origin, sequenced in a study of CD8 T cells in Susac syndrome. Random hexamers were used to reverse transcribe an amount of roughly 0.5 to 1 ug RNA. Using its own MiXCR run on the immunoSEQ multiplex PCR reads, TCRdb lists one record per CDR3 protein. The top ten hold 0.082% of the sample, which has hundreds of thousands of distinct CDR3 sequences, around 93% seen once. Sequencing input: CD4+ T cells from PBMCs. Receptors originate from a human donor with multiple sclerosis.

The V and J genes are TRBV9 and TRBJ2-5, with TRBD1 matching over 8 bases. Germline CDR1 and CDR2: SGDLS and YYNGEE. V was pared by 3 bases and J by 0 bases, with 4 bases of the junction left unmatched. The CDR3 consists of 15 residues. CDR3 nucleotide sequence: TGTGCCAGCAGCGCCCAGGGGGCCTACCAAGAGACCCAGTACTTC. It codes for CASSAQGAYQETQYF.

The chain combines TRBV10-3 with TRBJ2-6, with TRBD2 matching over 7 bases. The V and J ends lost 8 bases and 0 bases, in that order; junction bases with no gene match: 1. The CDR3 length is 14 residues. CDR1 is ENHRY and CDR2 is SYGVKD in the germline V gene. CDR3 residues: CAIRGDSGANVLTF. CDR3 DNA sequence: TGTGCCATCCGGGGGGACTCTGGGGCCAACGTCCTGACTTTC.

The chain recombines TRBV11-1 with TRBJ1-2; TRBD1 might be the D (5 bases). Germline values: CDR1 SGHAT, CDR2 FQDESV (reference sequence). This CDR3 spans 14 amino acids. Trimming pared 4 bases from V and 4 bases from J, leaving 13 bases between. The CDR3 DNA follows: TGTGCCAGCAGCTCAGTGGGACGCTCCTATGGCTACACCTTC. Translation gives CASSSVGRSYGYTF.

The genes are TRBV9 and TRBJ1-1, with D uncertain. Trimming removed 3 bases from V and 0 bases from J, with 6 bases in between. Germline V CDR1 and CDR2: SGDLS, YYNGEE. The CDR3 covers 13 residues. The CDR3 bases are TGTGCCAGCAGCGCCCACATGAACACTGAAGCTTTCTTT. It encodes CASSAHMNTEAFF.

V usage is TRBV12-3 or TRBV12-4 and J usage is TRBJ1-1; D is uncertain. The germline V and J ends were trimmed by 7 bases and 4 bases, with 13 bases remaining between them. The CDR3 length is 13 residues. The CDR3 nucleotides read TGTGCCAGCACCCCAGCAGATGGCACTGAAGCTTTCTTT. This gives the protein CASTPADGTEAFF.

In regard to this clonotype: One end of the junction is discordant with germline, which a read error may explain. The chain links TRBV7-7 to TRBJ2-1; TRBD2 agrees at 12 bases. The CDR3 is made up of 16 amino acids. Germline V gene lookup returns CDR1 SSHAT and CDR2 FNYEAQ (reference sequence). The CDR3 DNA reads as TGTGCTAGCAGCGGAGCTAGCGGGGGGGCCCTGAATGAGCAGTTCTTC. It translates to CASSGASGGALNEQFF.

CDR3 region: CASSSASSNSPLHF. CDR3 coding DNA: TGTGCCAGCAGCTCCGCATCGAGCAATTCACCCCTCCACTTT. V usage is TRBV13 and J usage is TRBJ1-6; D is unclear. Deletions cut 4 bases from V and 7 bases from J, with 11 bases between. This CDR3 has 14 residues. Germline CDR1 reads PRHDT; CDR2 reads FYEKMQ (reference sequence).

The chain links TRBV30 to TRBJ1-1; TRBD1 might be the D (6 bases). There are 12 residues in the CDR3. CDR1 is GTSNPN, CDR2 SVGIG, per germline (reference sequence). V lost 5 bases and J 7 bases, leaving 14 bases between the germline ends. CDR3 sequence reads: CAWESQGFEAFF. The CDR3 DNA reads TGTGCCTGGGAATCACAGGGATTTGAAGCTTTCTTT.

CDR3 protein: CASSLEKRGEQYF. The DNA for the CDR3 is TGTGCCAGCAGCTTAGAGAAGCGGGGCGAGCAGTACTTC. The chain is built from TRBV13 and TRBJ2-7, with 7 bases lining up with TRBD2. CDR1 and CDR2 (germline): PRHDT, FYEKMQ (reference sequence). CDR3 length equals 13 residues. V gave up 1 base and J gave up 6 bases; unmatched junction bases: 3.

The gene calls are TRBV5-4 and TRBJ1-2; 8 nucleotides match TRBD1. With V trimmed by 3 bases and J by 6 bases, 7 bases remained unmatched. CDR3 length: 14 residues. From germline, CDR1 is SGHNT and CDR2 YYREEE (reference sequence). For the CDR3, the DNA is TGTGCCAGCAGCTCCTCAGGGGGCTTGGATGGCTACACCTTC. Its translation is CASSSSGGLDGYTF.

The chain combines TRBV30 with TRBJ1-2; D unclear. From germline, CDR1 is GTSNPN and CDR2 SVGIG (reference sequence). V was shortened by 4 bases and J by 4 bases, with 13 bases between the two germline ends. This CDR3 has 13 residues. The CDR3 DNA follows: TGTGCCTGGACCCTAGACGGAATCTATGGCTACACCTTC. Protein sequence: CAWTLDGIYGYTF. The full variable domain, rest sourced from reference TRBV30 and TRBJ1-2, is SQTIHQWPATLVQPVGSPLSLECTVEGTSNPNLYWYRQAAGRGLQLLFYSVGIGQISSEVPQNLSASRPQDRQFILSSKKLLLSDSGFYLCAWTLDGIYGYTFGSGTRLTVV.

The chain joins TRBV7-2 to TRBJ2-7, with D perhaps TRBD2 (5 bases). Germline assignment: CDR1 SGHTA and CDR2 FQGNSA. The CDR3 runs to 13 residues. Trimming removed 5 bases at V and 5 bases at J, with 13 bases between. CDR3 residues: CASSPPGFDEQYV. CDR3 sequence (DNA): TGTGCCAGCAGCCCACCGGGGTTCGACGAGCAGTACGTC.

V gene TRBV6-5 combines with J gene TRBJ2-7; D unclear. V was trimmed by 4 bases and J by 6 bases, leaving 13 bases between them. The CDR3 totals 13 residues. CDR1 is MNHEY and CDR2 is SVGAGI in the germline V gene. The CDR3 loop reads CASSSYIAGEQYV. CDR3 nucleotide sequence: TGTGCCAGCAGTTCTTATATAGCAGGCGAGCAGTACGTC.

V and J are TRBV20-1 and TRBJ1-5; no reliable D call. V was cut by 3 bases and J by 7 bases, with 16 bases left in between. This CDR3 comprises 14 residues. Germline CDR1 and CDR2: DFQATT and SNEGSKA (reference sequence). In DNA form, the CDR3 reads TGCAGTGCTAGTGGGGATTGGAGTAGGCAGCCCCAGCATTTT. Translated: CSASGDWSRQPQHF.

This clonotype was seen once. The rearrangement uses TRBV6-5 and TRBJ1-1, with no clear D. The germline gives CDR1 MNHEY, CDR2 SVGAGI. The CDR3 is 11 residues long. The V gene lost 9 bases and the J gene lost 2 bases, with 7 bases spanning the gap. The CDR3 sequence: CASMVNTEAFF. The CDR3 DNA reads TGTGCCAGTATGGTTAACACTGAAGCTTTCTTT.

The CDR3, as DNA: TGCAGTGCCCGAGGACTAGCGGGTCTACAAGAGACCCAGTACTTC. This encodes CSARGLAGLQETQYF. The chain couples TRBV20-1 to TRBJ2-5; TRBD2 aligns across 11 bases. Germline V gene data show CDR1 as DFQATT and CDR2 as SNEGSKA (reference sequence). The CDR3 loop spans 15 amino acids. The junction had 8 bases not matched to a gene; V was cut back by 6 bases and J by 2 bases.

The gene calls are TRBV12-3 or TRBV12-4 and TRBJ2-5, with 8 bases identical to TRBD1. The V segment lost 0 bases and the J segment 5 bases; nucleotides outside the gene matches: 5. This CDR3 region has 15 residues. The CDR3 loop is CASSLALTGDETQYF. The CDR3 bases are TGTGCCAGCAGTTTAGCGCTGACAGGGGACGAGACCCAGTACTTC.

The chain combines TRBV29-1 with TRBJ2-3; D is uncertain. The germline V and J ends were trimmed by 4 bases and 1 base, with 12 bases remaining between them. CDR3 size: 14 residues. The germline V gene encodes CDR1 SQVTM and CDR2 ANQGSEA. The CDR3 DNA is TGCAGCGTTGTACCCACACTGGGCACAGATACGCAGTATTTT. Encoded protein: CSVVPTLGTDTQYF.

The chain couples TRBV12-3 or TRBV12-4 to TRBJ2-2, with 8 positions matching TRBD1. The trim removed 2 bases at V and 6 bases at J, leaving 5 bases unmatched. The CDR3 totals 15 residues. CDR3 sequence (DNA): TGTGCCAGCAGTTTACAGGGGGCGTGGGCCGGGGAGCTGTTTTTT. This gives the protein CASSLQGAWAGELFF.

The DNA for the CDR3 is TGCAGTGCCTCGGGACTAGCGGAGACCCAGTACTTC. This sequence encodes CSASGLAETQYF. The chain carries TRBV20-1 and TRBJ2-5; 10 nucleotides agree with TRBD2. Unmatched junction bases numbered 3, after V lost 6 bases and J lost 5 bases. In germline, CDR1 is DFQATT, CDR2 SNEGSKA (reference sequence). CDR3 length: 12 amino acids.

V is TRBV30 and J is TRBJ1-2; D remains ambiguous. The CDR3 covers 12 residues. Germline assignment: CDR1 GTSNPN and CDR2 SVGIG (reference sequence). The V gene lost 3 bases and the J gene lost 2 bases, with 7 bases spanning the gap. The CDR3 DNA sequence: TGTGCCTGGAGAACGGTGAACTATGGCTACACCTTC. The encoded protein is CAWRTVNYGYTF. Using reference TRBV30 and TRBJ1-2 for the parts outside the CDR3, the full variable domain is SQTIHQWPATLVQPVGSPLSLECTVEGTSNPNLYWYRQAAGRGLQLLFYSVGIGQISSEVPQNLSASRPQDRQFILSSKKLLLSDSGFYLCAWRTVNYGYTFGSGTRLTVV.

The chain uses TRBV5-6 and TRBJ1-1; D call uncertain. Trimming took off 4 bases at V and 4 bases at J, with 8 bases between the two ends. There are 12 residues in the CDR3. Looked up from germline, CDR1 is SGHDT and CDR2 is YYEEEE. The CDR3 nucleotides read TGTGCCAGCAGCCGTTATCGCACTGAAGCTTTCTTT. Protein sequence: CASSRYRTEAFF.

This chain uses TRBV24-1 with TRBJ2-3; a possible D gene is TRBD2 (6 bases). Germline V gives CDR1 KGHDR, CDR2 SFDVKD. CDR3 length equals 11 residues. Trimming removed 9 bases from V and 5 bases from J, with 8 bases in between. This chain's CDR3 is CATSEGDTQYF. Written as DNA, the CDR3 is TGTGCCACCTCGGAGGGAGATACGCAGTATTTT.

The chain combines TRBV5-4 with TRBJ1-1, with 7 bases identical to TRBD1. V lost 4 bases, J lost 4 bases, and 7 bases stayed unmatched. Germline V lookup: CDR1 SGHNT, CDR2 YYREEE (reference sequence). The CDR3 loop spans 14 amino acids. Here the CDR3 reads CASSRDSLGTEAFF. CDR3 sequence (DNA): TGTGCCAGCAGCCGGGACAGCCTGGGCACTGAAGCTTTCTTT.

The CDR3 reads CASRYTRGYGYTF. The CDR3 DNA reads TGTGCCAGCAGATACACCAGGGGCTATGGCTACACCTTC. The genes are TRBV6-5 and TRBJ1-2, with D perhaps TRBD1 (6 bases). V was clipped by 6 bases and J by 4 bases, with 12 bases between them. The CDR3 extends over 13 amino acids. The V gene's germline CDR1 is MNHEY and CDR2 SVGAGI.

V usage is TRBV11-2 and J usage is TRBJ2-1; 7 bases map to TRBD2. Germline V gene data show CDR1 as SGHAT and CDR2 as FQNNGV. The CDR3 runs to 14 residues. V shed 8 bases and J 2 bases; nucleotides not matched to a gene: 6. In DNA form, the CDR3 reads TGTGCCAGCGCCACTAGCGATGCCTACAATGAGCAGTTCTTC. It is translated as CASATSDAYNEQFF.

CDR3 amino acids: CASSLWRDGSSYNEQFF. The CDR3 bases are TGTGCCAGCAGTTTATGGCGAGACGGGAGCTCCTACAATGAGCAGTTCTTC. The chain is built from TRBV28 and TRBJ2-1; D may be TRBD2 (6 bases). The germline V and J ends were trimmed by 0 bases and 0 bases, with 12 bases remaining between them. CDR1 and CDR2 (germline): MDHEN, SYDVKM. The CDR3 runs 17 residues.

The chain recombines TRBV27 with TRBJ2-2; tentative D call: TRBD1 (6 bases). Trimming took off 3 bases at V and 6 bases at J, with 8 bases between the two ends. Looked up from germline, CDR1 is MNHEY and CDR2 is SMNVEV (reference sequence). The CDR3 consists of 13 residues. CDR3 protein: CASSLGTPGELFF. The CDR3 DNA reads as TGTGCCAGCAGTTTGGGGACACCCGGGGAGCTGTTTTTT.